This section outlines one T cell receptor beta chain sequence together with its context. This entry is derived from a study of blood T cell repertoires in COVID-19. About the research overall: The samples span acute and convalescent COVID-19 from the United States, Italy and Spain. The cDNA or gDNA used as material had been derived from T cells, B-cell-depleted T cells, or PBMCs.

The authors' processing: Researchers report that nucleated cell counts were estimated from reference gene primer amplification. TCRdb keeps only in-frame clones here, not all; method: immunoSEQ multiplex PCR. Clone size and V and J calls were adopted from that table, with D and trimming inferred from the DNA. The table has just over 95,000 clones, around 80% seen once. The V and J ends lost 8 bases and 5 bases respectively, with 14 bases between them. The germline V gene encodes CDR1 KGHDR and CDR2 SFDVKD. This CDR3 region has 13 residues. The genes are TRBV24-1 and TRBJ1-1; the D is unclear. This sequence originates from a man aged 55 to 69 with acute or convalescent COVID-19. The sequencing input was peripheral blood. The CDR3: CATMPGEMTEAFF. As DNA, the CDR3 is TGTGCCACCATGCCGGGTGAGATGACTGAAGCTTTCTTT.